These T cell receptor beta chains were read from a single sample in a study of T cells expressing NK-cell markers. TCRdb reanalyzed the 5' RACE reads, giving one entry per CDR3 protein sequence and no DNA. This sample's table reports 250,000 to 300,000 distinct CDR3 sequences. The sequencing input was blood T cells: a sorted CD56 or NKG2C T cell subset, CD4+ or CD8+ T cells, or bulk PBMC T cells (not recorded which). These receptors were obtained from a man aged 18 to 29 in good health. CDR3s include the opening cysteine and the closing phenylalanine or tryptophan. The order of the fields is V gene, J gene, CDR3 protein.

>TRBV4-1|TRBJ2-1
CASSQAPGQDSQKRYNEQFF
>TRBV5-4|TRBJ2-2
CASSWEQYAGELFF
>TRBV15|TRBJ2-3
CATSRGGPTRTDTQYF
>TRBV4-3|TRBJ2-1
CASSQDRAGTSDEQFF
>TRBV7-8|TRBJ2-3
CASSPFQLQGATDTQYF
>TRBV19|TRBJ1-5
CASWGSNQPQHF
>TRBV12-3/TRBV12-4|TRBJ1-2
CASSLAVQVITTNYGYTF
>TRBV10-3|TRBJ1-1
CAIRRGVGTEAFF
>TRBV30|TRBJ2-3
CAWSPLQPSTDTQYF
>TRBV24-1|TRBJ2-1
CATSDPGLAGAWGEQFF
>TRBV20-1|TRBJ2-1
CSATQLNSYNEQFF
>TRBV6-4|TRBJ2-1
CASRPEGLSEQFF
>TRBV30|TRBJ2-3
CAWSRQADTQYF
>TRBV5-1|TRBJ2-2
CASSFRTGDAGELFF
>TRBV11-2|TRBJ1-2
CASSLVRAGPDGYGYTF
>TRBV6-5|TRBJ2-2
CASSYWRATGELFF
>TRBV20-1|TRBJ2-3
CSAEVAATDTQYF
>TRBV20-1|TRBJ1-2
CSAREAGSNYGYTF
>TRBV7-2|TRBJ2-3
CASSLGPLAGSSSADTQYF
>TRBV6-1|TRBJ2-7
CASSTGTGVYYEQYF
>TRBV7-2|TRBJ2-1
CASSFGEGSYNEQFF
>TRBV6-5|TRBJ2-1
CASSYRNAGRVAGEQFF
>TRBV30|TRBJ1-1
CAWSVRGRGIMNTEAFF
>TRBV10-3|TRBJ1-3
CATRTTSGNTIYF
>TRBV5-8|TRBJ2-1
CASSRGGGPYNEQFF
>TRBV7-2|TRBJ2-3
CASSLTSGRALDTQYF
>TRBV6-1|TRBJ2-5
CASTKGPFQETQYF
>TRBV12-3/TRBV12-4|TRBJ1-2
CASSLTGARGYTF
>TRBV9|TRBJ2-1
CASSVVRVGEQFF
>TRBV19|TRBJ1-2
CASTRSEIGDYTF
>TRBV12-3/TRBV12-4|TRBJ2-3
CASRGPRRQYF
>TRBV5-1|TRBJ2-7
CASSLEGLATEQYF